Listed here are 14 T cell receptor beta chains from one sample, sequenced in a study of long-term antiretroviral therapy in people with HIV. Investigators performed immunoSEQ version v3.0 at survey level. Only in-frame clones appear in the TCRdb table, and some are missing; sequencing was by immunoSEQ multiplex PCR. The sample consists of roughly 17,000 clones, around four fifths of them appearing once. The source was unsorted PBMCs, collected 0.3 years after starting antiretroviral therapy. These receptors were obtained from a woman in her forties or fifties with HIV.

The rearrangement joins TRBV6-4 to TRBJ2-5; TRBD1 or TRBD2 may be the D gene (5 bases each). The CDR3 is 16 amino acids. The V gene's germline CDR1 is MRHNA and CDR2 SNTAGT. V was shortened by 0 bases and J by 12 bases, with 23 bases between the two germline ends. The CDR3 region is CASSDSRGTIREGEYF. As DNA, the CDR3 is TGTGCCAGCAGTGACTCGAGGGGCACAATCCGAGAGGGTGAGTACTTC.

The chain couples TRBV9 to TRBJ1-6; D not resolved. Trimming removed 3 bases at V and 8 bases at J, with 12 bases between. In germline, CDR1 is SGDLS, CDR2 YYNGEE. The CDR3 spans 14 residues. CDR3 sequence: CASSGLTTYSPLHF. CDR3 nucleotides: TGTGCCAGCAGCGGACTTACGACGTATTCACCCCTCCACTTT.

This rearrangement joins TRBV4-2 to TRBJ2-3; 7 bases map to TRBD2. The CDR3 is 15 residues long. In germline, CDR1 is LGHNA, CDR2 YNFKEQ. The V gene end was trimmed by 4 bases and the J gene end by 6 bases; junction bases not matched to a gene: 10. CDR3 sequence (DNA): TGTGCCAGCAGCCGGGGGGGGTCGTTGGACGATACGCAGTATTTT. Encoded protein: CASSRGGSLDDTQYF.

The V call is TRBV14, the J call TRBJ1-1; D ambiguous. Germline loops: CDR1 SGHDN, CDR2 FVKESK. The CDR3 consists of 17 residues. Deletions cut 1 base from V and 2 bases from J, with 17 bases between. The CDR3 DNA reads TGTGCCAGCAGCCAAGGGTTTTTCATACGGGCAAACACTGAAGCTTTCTTT. It codes for CASSQGFFIRANTEAFF.

A remark on this clone: The same CDR3 can be traced to other DNA sequences in this sample. The V and J genes are TRBV18 and TRBJ1-5; the D gene is possibly TRBD1 (6 bases). Trimming pared 3 bases from V and 0 bases from J, leaving 12 bases between. Germline lookup yields CDR1 KGHSH and CDR2 LQKENI. The CDR3 spans 16 residues. The CDR3, as DNA: TGTGCCAGCTCACCCGACAGGCCCGATAGCAATCAGCCCCAGCATTTT. It codes for CASSPDRPDSNQPQHF.

This chain uses TRBV5-1 with TRBJ1-6; D ambiguous. The germline CDR1 and CDR2 sequences are SGHRS and YFSETQ. The CDR3 loop spans 14 amino acids. The V gene lost 2 bases and the J gene lost 8 bases, with 11 bases spanning the gap. The CDR3 protein is CASSFESGDSPLHF. In nucleotides, the CDR3 is TGCGCCAGCAGCTTCGAGTCAGGCGATTCACCCCTCCACTTT.

The chain has TRBV12-5 and TRBJ2-5, with D possibly being TRBD1 or TRBD2 (5 bases each). Trimming shortened V by 7 bases and J by 5 bases, and 14 bases separated the two germline ends. Germline CDR1 reads LGHNT; CDR2 reads FRNRAP. CDR3 length: 13 residues. The CDR3 DNA is TGTGCTAGTGCCAATCTCTGGGGGGAGACCCAGTACTTC. This codes for CASANLWGETQYF. The full variable domain, its missing parts supplied by reference TRBV12-5 and TRBJ2-5, is DARVTQTPRHKVTEMGQEVTMRCQPILGHNTVFWYRQTMMQGLELLAYFRNRAPLDDSGMPKDRFSAEMPDATLATLKIQPSEPRDSAVYFCASANLWGETQYFGPGTRLLVL.

The V gene is TRBV11-2, the J gene TRBJ2-7, with 7 bases matching TRBD1. V trimming: 4 bases; J trimming: 2 bases; junction bases outside the gene matches: 5. CDR3 length: 14 amino acids. Germline assignment: CDR1 SGHAT and CDR2 FQNNGV. CDR3 sequence (DNA): TGTGCCAGCAGCTCCGGACAGGCCCCCTACGAGCAGTACTTC. Translation gives CASSSGQAPYEQYF. Complete variable domain (other parts from reference TRBV11-2 and TRBJ2-7): EAGVAQSPRYKIIEKRQSVAFWCNPISGHATLYWYQQILGQGPKLLIQFQNNGVVDDSQLPKDRFSAERLKGVDSTLKIQPAKLEDSAVYLCASSSGQAPYEQYFGPGTRLTVT.

This sequence joins TRBV19 and TRBJ2-3; D is undetermined. The V gene's germline CDR1 is LNHDA and CDR2 SQIVND (reference sequence). Trimming took 4 bases from V and 0 from J, leaving 8 bases between them. The CDR3 has 14 residues. Here the CDR3 reads CASSTTTSTDTQYF. CDR3 in DNA: TGTGCCAGTAGTACCACGACAAGCACAGATACGCAGTATTTT.

The gene calls are TRBV28 and TRBJ2-7; D remains ambiguous. The CDR3 spans 16 residues. Looked up from germline, CDR1 is MDHEN and CDR2 is SYDVKM. Trimming cost V 6 bases and J 6 bases, with 24 bases left between them. The CDR3 DNA sequence: TGTGCCAGCAGGTTACTAACCGGGCCTGGGATTGGCGAGCAGTACTTC. Protein: CASRLLTGPGIGEQYF.

The chain uses TRBV15 and TRBJ2-4, with TRBD2 matching over 7 bases. This CDR3 has 14 residues. Germline loops: CDR1 LNHNV, CDR2 YYDKDF (reference sequence). The ends lost 5 bases at V and 3 bases at J; junction bases unmatched: 4. Here the CDR3 reads CATSPTGGKNIQYF. The DNA for the CDR3 is TGTGCCACCAGCCCGACGGGGGGCAAAAACATTCAGTACTTC.

The chain is built from TRBV11-2 and TRBJ2-7; the D is unclear. The V gene's germline CDR1 is SGHAT and CDR2 FQNNGV. The V end lost 0 bases, the J end lost 5 bases, and 11 bases lay between the germline ends. CDR3 length: 14 amino acids. The CDR3 is CASSLDPAGNEQYV. For the CDR3, the DNA is TGTGCCAGCAGCTTAGATCCGGCAGGTAACGAGCAGTACGTC.

The table lists this clone with a few counts. The rearrangement joins TRBV7-6 to TRBJ2-5; D unresolved. This CDR3 has 11 amino acids. CDR1 and CDR2 (germline): SGHVS, FNYEAQ. V was cut by 3 bases and J by 4 bases, with 3 bases left in between. The CDR3 DNA is TGTGCCAGCAGCTTGACAGAGACCCAGTACTTC. The encoded protein is CASSLTETQYF.

The chain is built from TRBV6-1 and TRBJ2-5; D is perhaps TRBD2 (7 bases). CDR1 and CDR2 (germline): MNHNS, SASEGT. The CDR3 has 16 residues. V lost 4 bases and J lost 4, with 19 bases in between. CDR3 nucleotides: TGTGCCAGCAGTGCGGGTTCGAGGGGAGGGGGAGAGACCCAGTACTTC. Its protein is CASSAGSRGGGETQYF.